Listed here are 21 T cell receptor beta chains from one sample, sequenced in a study of cytomegalovirus exposure and HLA in healthy donors. The study ran its PCR with 60 Vbeta and 13 Jbeta primers. TCRdb keeps only in-frame clones here, not all; method: immunoSEQ multiplex PCR. The profile shows roughly 100,000 clones, roughly 15% of them singletons. The sequenced sample consisted of PBMCs. Receptors originate from a female donor in good health and CMV-seronegative.

The CDR3 loop is CASRFTANTEAFF. The CDR3 DNA reads as TGTGCCAGCAGATTTACAGCGAACACTGAAGCTTTCTTT. V is TRBV19 and J is TRBJ1-1, with D unresolved. Per the germline V gene, CDR1 is LNHDA and CDR2 is SQIVND (reference sequence). The length of the CDR3 is 13 residues. Trimming took 9 bases from V and 1 from J, leaving 12 bases between them.

V and J are TRBV7-9 and TRBJ2-7; D gene uncertain. V lost 4 bases, J lost 4 bases, and 23 bases lay in between. This CDR3 spans 17 amino acids. Germline V lookup: CDR1 SEHNR, CDR2 FQNEAQ (reference sequence). The CDR3 nucleotides are TGTGCCAGCAGCTCGTCCAGGAACACCCTCCCGCCTTACGAGCAGTACTTC. Translated: CASSSSRNTLPPYEQYF.

The chain recombines TRBV10-3 with TRBJ2-2; 7 bases are a match to TRBD1. This CDR3 comprises 15 residues. J was trimmed by 2 bases and V by 9 bases; bases with no gene match: 9. Germline CDR1 is ENHRY and CDR2 is SYGVKD. As DNA, the CDR3 is TGTGCCATTAAAACCGGGACAGCAAACACCGGGGAGCTGTTTTTT. It translates to CAIKTGTANTGELFF.

In DNA, the CDR3 is TGTGCCAGCACGCAGGAGGGTGGCACAGATACGCAGTATTTT. It specifies CASTQEGGTDTQYF. The chain couples TRBV9 to TRBJ2-3; D is perhaps TRBD2 (6 bases). Germline V lookup: CDR1 SGDLS, CDR2 YYNGEE. The CDR3 loop spans 14 amino acids. Trimming took 6 bases from V and 1 from J, leaving 12 bases between them.

This rearrangement joins TRBV6-5 to TRBJ2-3; 10 bases align to TRBD2. V gave up 3 bases and J gave up 5 bases; unmatched junction bases: 8. The CDR3 loop spans 16 amino acids. CDR1 is MNHEY, CDR2 SVGAGI, per germline. This CDR3 is CASSYFSGGAGDTQYF. CDR3 sequence (DNA): TGTGCCAGCAGTTATTTCAGCGGGGGGGCTGGAGATACGCAGTATTTT.

This clone appeared a few times. This chain links TRBV2 with TRBJ1-1, with unresolved D. CDR1 SNHLY and CDR2 FYNNEI come from the germline V gene. With 9 bases removed from V and 6 bases from J, the gap between germline ends came to 17 bases. CDR3 length: 13 amino acids. The CDR3 region has the DNA TGTGCCAGAACCGCTGAGAGTGAGTCTGAAGCTTTCTTT. Translation gives CARTAESESEAFF.

This clone was seen more than once but under ten times. This chain links TRBV6-4 with TRBJ2-3; 9 bases agree with TRBD2. The CDR3 has 15 residues. CDR1 and CDR2 (germline): MRHNA, SNTAGT. The J segment lost 1 base and the V segment lost 6 bases, leaving 5 bases of the junction unmatched. The CDR3 reads CASSLLAGGTDTQYF. DNA of the CDR3: TGTGCCAGCAGCTTATTAGCGGGAGGCACAGATACGCAGTATTTT.

This sequence joins TRBV28 and TRBJ1-2; 11 bases fit TRBD1. The CDR3 is made up of 15 amino acids. The ends lost 6 bases at V and 5 bases at J; junction bases unmatched: 8. CDR1 MDHEN and CDR2 SYDVKM come from the germline V gene. The CDR3 DNA reads as TGTGCCAGCAGGACGGGACAGGGGGTTCGATATGGCTACACCTTC. It translates to CASRTGQGVRYGYTF.

This clone was counted a few times. The chain has TRBV9 and TRBJ1-3; a possible D gene is TRBD1 (5 bases). Trimming left V 0 bases short and J 3 bases short, with 10 bases between. The germline V gene encodes CDR1 SGDLS and CDR2 YYNGEE. This CDR3 spans 15 amino acids. CDR3 in DNA: TGTGCCAGCAGCGTAGATGGGGGGATTGGAAACACCATATATTTT. Protein sequence: CASSVDGGIGNTIYF.

This clone showed up just a few times. The chain uses TRBV9 and TRBJ1-5; D call uncertain. The CDR3 length is 13 residues. V dropped 0 bases and J dropped 6 bases, with 7 bases sitting between them. Germline V CDR1 and CDR2: SGDLS, YYNGEE. CDR3 sequence (DNA): TGTGCCAGCAGCGTAGCCCCAGGTCAGCCCCAGCATTTT. Translating gives CASSVAPGQPQHF.

This clone was seen a few times. A far larger clone is just one base off, so this is likely a read error. The gene calls are TRBV4-2 and TRBJ2-7, with 10 bases fitting TRBD2. The V gene end was trimmed by 5 bases and the J gene end by 1 base; junction bases not matched to a gene: 8. This CDR3 contains 16 residues. Germline V CDR1 and CDR2: LGHNA, YNFKEQ. The CDR3 region has the DNA TGTGCCAGCAGCAAAGGACTAGCGGATAATTCCTACGAGCAGTACTTC. This translates into CASSKGLADNSYEQYF.

This clone occurred a few times. The rearrangement joins TRBV9 to TRBJ2-1; 10 bases match TRBD2. The J segment lost 2 bases and the V segment lost 2 bases, leaving 4 bases of the junction unmatched. The CDR3 is made up of 16 amino acids. Germline values: CDR1 SGDLS, CDR2 YYNGEE. This CDR3 reads CASSVELAGTYNEQFF. CDR3 DNA: TGTGCCAGCAGCGTGGAACTAGCGGGAACCTACAATGAGCAGTTCTTC.

The CDR3 DNA reads as TGCGCCAGCACCGCTGCCGGACAGGGTCGGACTAACTATGGCTACACCTTC. Protein: CASTAAGQGRTNYGYTF. The rearrangement uses TRBV5-1 and TRBJ1-2, with 8 bases that match TRBD1. Trimming at V came to 6 bases and at J to 0 bases, leaving 13 bases not matched to a gene. Per germline, CDR1 SGHRS and CDR2 YFSETQ. The length of the CDR3 is 17 residues. The variable domain in full, with the rest retrieved from reference TRBV5-1 and TRBJ1-2, is KAGVTQTPRYLIKTRGQQVTLSCSPISGHRSVSWYQQTPGQGLQFLFEYFSETQRNKGNFPGRFSGRQFSNSRSEMNVSTLELGDSALYLCASTAAGQGRTNYGYTFGSGTRLTVV.

V usage is TRBV5-1 and J usage is TRBJ2-3; TRBD2 matches at 10 bases. The CDR3 spans 15 residues. Germline-derived CDR1 and CDR2 are SGHRS and YFSETQ. V dropped 3 bases and J dropped 2; count of bases not matched to a gene: 3. The CDR3 nucleotides are TGCGCCAGCAGCTGGAGCGGGGGGGACACAGATACGCAGTATTTT. Translation gives CASSWSGGDTDTQYF. Drawing the rest from reference TRBV5-1 and TRBJ2-3, the complete variable domain is KAGVTQTPRYLIKTRGQQVTLSCSPISGHRSVSWYQQTPGQGLQFLFEYFSETQRNKGNFPGRFSGRQFSNSRSEMNVSTLELGDSALYLCASSWSGGDTDTQYFGPGTRLTVL.

The V and J genes are TRBV5-1 and TRBJ1-1; 7 bases agree with TRBD1. Germline V gene data show CDR1 as SGHRS and CDR2 as YFSETQ. The CDR3 is 13 amino acids. Losses at the gene ends were 2 bases for V and 4 bases for J; bases not matched to a gene: 2. The CDR3 DNA sequence: TGCGCCAGCAGCTTACAGGGGTCCACTGAAGCTTTCTTT. This sequence encodes CASSLQGSTEAFF.

This clone occurred a few times. The rearrangement uses TRBV27 and TRBJ2-1; 13 nucleotides agree with TRBD2. Germline V gene lookup returns CDR1 MNHEY and CDR2 SMNVEV (reference sequence). Trimming at V came to 6 bases and at J to 5 bases, leaving 4 bases not matched to a gene. The length of the CDR3 is 15 residues. The CDR3 is CASRAGTSGNNEQFF. The CDR3 DNA follows: TGTGCCAGCAGAGCCGGGACTAGCGGGAACAATGAGCAGTTCTTC.

This clone has a handful of counts. CDR3 loop: CASSLSGEAGSGNTIYF. In DNA form, the CDR3 reads TGTGCCAGCAGCTTATCGGGGGAGGCGGGCTCTGGAAACACCATATATTTT. V is TRBV13 and J is TRBJ1-3; possibly TRBD1 for D (5 bases). Between the trimmed V and J ends, which lost 2 bases and 0 bases, there was a span of 14 bases. Germline CDR1 is PRHDT and CDR2 is FYEKMQ (reference sequence). CDR3 length: 17 residues.

The DNA for the CDR3 is TGTGCCAGCACCTCGGTGCGGGGGAACTATGGCTACACCTTC. Its translation: CASTSVRGNYGYTF. V and J are TRBV6-1 and TRBJ1-2, with D maybe TRBD1 (5 bases). Germline CDR1 MNHNS, CDR2 SASEGT. V lost 7 bases to trimming and J lost 2 bases, with 14 bases between them. This CDR3 region has 14 residues.

The V and J genes are TRBV11-3 and TRBJ2-2; possible D gene TRBD2, 5 bases. V shed 10 bases and J shed 3 bases, with 12 bases lying between them. Germline loops: CDR1 SGHNT, CDR2 YENEEA. The CDR3 has 13 residues. The CDR3 DNA sequence: TGTGCCACCCAAGGGCGGGACACCGGGGAGCTGTTTTTT. It encodes CATQGRDTGELFF.

The genes are TRBV7-9 and TRBJ1-4; 12 positions agree with TRBD1. The trim removed 8 bases at V and 8 bases at J, leaving 3 bases unmatched. The CDR3 sequence is 13 residues long. Per the germline V gene, CDR1 is SEHNR and CDR2 is FQNEAQ (reference sequence). Here the CDR3 reads CASLGTGGEKLFF. The CDR3 nucleotides are TGTGCCAGCCTAGGGACAGGGGGCGAAAAACTGTTTTTT.

This chain joins TRBV5-8 and TRBJ2-7; tentatively, D is TRBD2 (7 bases). CDR1 is SGHTS and CDR2 is YDEGEE in the germline V gene. Trimming took 4 bases from V and 3 from J, leaving 20 bases between them. CDR3 length equals 16 residues. The CDR3 sequence is CASSLNGGAQFYEQYF. Here the CDR3 DNA reads TGTGCCAGCAGCCTCAATGGGGGGGCCCAATTCTACGAGCAGTACTTC.